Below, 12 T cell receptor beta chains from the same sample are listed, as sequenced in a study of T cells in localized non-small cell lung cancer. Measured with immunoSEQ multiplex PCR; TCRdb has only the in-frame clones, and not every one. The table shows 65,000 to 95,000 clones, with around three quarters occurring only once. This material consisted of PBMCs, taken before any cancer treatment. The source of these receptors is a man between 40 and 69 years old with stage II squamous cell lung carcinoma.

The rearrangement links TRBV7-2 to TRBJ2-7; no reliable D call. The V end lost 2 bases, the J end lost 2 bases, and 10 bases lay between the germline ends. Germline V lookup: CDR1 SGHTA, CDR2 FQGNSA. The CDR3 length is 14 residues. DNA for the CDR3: TGTGCCAGCAGCTTAACCCGAGACACCTACGAGCAGTACTTC. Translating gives CASSLTRDTYEQYF. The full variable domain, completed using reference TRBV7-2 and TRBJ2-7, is GAGVSQSPSNKVTEKGKDVELRCDPISGHTALYWYRQSLGQGLEFLIYFQGNSAPDKSGLPSDRFSAERTGGSVSTLTIQRTQQEDSAVYLCASSLTRDTYEQYFGPGTRLTVT.

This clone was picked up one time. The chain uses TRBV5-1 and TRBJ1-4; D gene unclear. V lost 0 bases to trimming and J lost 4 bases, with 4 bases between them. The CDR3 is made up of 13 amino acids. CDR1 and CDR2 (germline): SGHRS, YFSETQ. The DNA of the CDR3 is TGCGCCAGCAGCTTGGCTTTTAATGAAAAACTGTTTTTT. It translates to CASSLAFNEKLFF.

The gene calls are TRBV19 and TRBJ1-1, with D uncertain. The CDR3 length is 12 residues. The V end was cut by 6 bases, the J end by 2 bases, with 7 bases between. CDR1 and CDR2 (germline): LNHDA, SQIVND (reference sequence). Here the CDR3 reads CASSLFNTEAFF. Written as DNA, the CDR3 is TGTGCCAGTAGCCTATTCAACACTGAAGCTTTCTTT.

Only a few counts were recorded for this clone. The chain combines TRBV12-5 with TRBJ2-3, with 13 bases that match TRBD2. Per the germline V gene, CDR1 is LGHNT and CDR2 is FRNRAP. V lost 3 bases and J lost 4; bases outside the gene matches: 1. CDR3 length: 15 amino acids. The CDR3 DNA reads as TGTGCTAGTGGTTTCGGACTAGCGGGGGCAGATACGCAGTATTTT. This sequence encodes CASGFGLAGADTQYF.

CDR3 amino acids: CASRGASYEQYF. The CDR3 nucleotides are TGTGCCAGCAGAGGGGCCTCCTACGAGCAGTACTTC. The V call is TRBV7-6, the J call TRBJ2-7, with D perhaps TRBD1 (5 bases). Trimming left V 6 bases short and J 0 bases short, with 6 bases between. The length of the CDR3 is 12 residues. The germline V gene encodes CDR1 SGHVS and CDR2 FNYEAQ.

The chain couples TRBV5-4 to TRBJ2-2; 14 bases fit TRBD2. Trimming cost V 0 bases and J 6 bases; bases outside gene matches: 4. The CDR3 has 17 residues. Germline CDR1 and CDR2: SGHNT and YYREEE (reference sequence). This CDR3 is CASSLVGLAGVPGELFF. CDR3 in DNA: TGTGCCAGCAGCTTGGTGGGACTAGCGGGAGTTCCCGGGGAGCTGTTTTTT. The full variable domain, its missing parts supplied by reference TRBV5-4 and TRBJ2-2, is ETGVTQSPTHLIKTRGQQVTLRCSSQSGHNTVSWYQQALGQGPQFIFQYYREEENGRGNFPPRFSGLQFPNYSSELNVNALELDDSALYLCASSLVGLAGVPGELFFGEGSRLTVL.

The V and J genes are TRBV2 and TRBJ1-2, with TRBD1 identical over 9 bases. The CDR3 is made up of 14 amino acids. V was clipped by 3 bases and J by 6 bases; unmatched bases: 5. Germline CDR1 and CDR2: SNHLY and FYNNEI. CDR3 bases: TGTGCCAGCAGTGATTGGGGACAGGGTAATGGCTACACCTTC. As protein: CASSDWGQGNGYTF.

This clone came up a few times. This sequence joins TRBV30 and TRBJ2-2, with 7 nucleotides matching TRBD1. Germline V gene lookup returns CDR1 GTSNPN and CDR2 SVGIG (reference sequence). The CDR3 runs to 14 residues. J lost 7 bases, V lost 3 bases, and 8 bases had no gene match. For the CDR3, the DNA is TGTGCCTGGAGCCGACAGGGAAGGGGCGGGGAGCTGTTTTTT. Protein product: CAWSRQGRGGELFF. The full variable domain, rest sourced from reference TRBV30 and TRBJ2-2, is SQTIHQWPATLVQPVGSPLSLECTVEGTSNPNLYWYRQAAGRGLQLLFYSVGIGQISSEVPQNLSASRPQDRQFILSSKKLLLSDSGFYLCAWSRQGRGGELFFGEGSRLTVL.

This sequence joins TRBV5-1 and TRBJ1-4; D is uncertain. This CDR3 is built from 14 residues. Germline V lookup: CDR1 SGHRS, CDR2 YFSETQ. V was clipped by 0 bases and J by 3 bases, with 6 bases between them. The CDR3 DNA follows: TGCGCCAGCAGCTTGGAGCAGGCTAATGAAAAACTGTTTTTT. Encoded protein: CASSLEQANEKLFF.

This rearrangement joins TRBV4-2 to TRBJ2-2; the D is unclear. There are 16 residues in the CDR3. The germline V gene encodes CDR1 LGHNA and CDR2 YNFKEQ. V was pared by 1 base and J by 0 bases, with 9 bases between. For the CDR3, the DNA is TGTGCCAGCAGCCAAGGCAGGCTCGCGAACACCGGGGAGCTGTTTTTT. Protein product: CASSQGRLANTGELFF.

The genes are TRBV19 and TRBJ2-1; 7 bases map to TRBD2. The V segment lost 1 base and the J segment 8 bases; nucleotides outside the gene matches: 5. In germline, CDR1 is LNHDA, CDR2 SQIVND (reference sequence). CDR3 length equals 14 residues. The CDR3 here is CASSIGLAGDEQFF. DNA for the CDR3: TGTGCCAGTAGTATAGGACTAGCAGGCGATGAGCAGTTCTTC. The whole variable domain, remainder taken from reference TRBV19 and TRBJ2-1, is DGGITQSPKYLFRKEGQNVTLSCEQNLNHDAMYWYRQDPGQGLRLIYYSQIVNDFQKGDIAEGYSVSREKKESFPLTVTSAQKNPTAFYLCASSIGLAGDEQFFGPGTRLTVL.

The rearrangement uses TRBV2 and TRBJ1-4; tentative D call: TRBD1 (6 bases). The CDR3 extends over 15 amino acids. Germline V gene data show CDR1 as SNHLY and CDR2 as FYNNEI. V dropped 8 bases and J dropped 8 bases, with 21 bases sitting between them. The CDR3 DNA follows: TGTGCCAGCGGCCCTCTAGGGGGGCAACAGGAAAAACTGTTTTTT. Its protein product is CASGPLGGQQEKLFF.